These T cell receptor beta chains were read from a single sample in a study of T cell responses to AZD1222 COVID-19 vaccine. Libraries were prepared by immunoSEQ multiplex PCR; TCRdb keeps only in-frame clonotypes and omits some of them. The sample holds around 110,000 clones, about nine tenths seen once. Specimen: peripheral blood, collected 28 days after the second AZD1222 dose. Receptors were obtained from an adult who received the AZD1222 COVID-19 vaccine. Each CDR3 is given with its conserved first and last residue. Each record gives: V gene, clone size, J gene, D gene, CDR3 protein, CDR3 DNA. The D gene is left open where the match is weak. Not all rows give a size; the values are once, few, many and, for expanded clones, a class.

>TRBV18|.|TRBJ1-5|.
CASSPMGRDSNQPQHF
TGTGCCAGCTCGCCGATGGGCAGGGATAGCAATCAGCCCCAGCATTTT
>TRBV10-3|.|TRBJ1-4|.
CAISSQLGRITTNEKLFF
TGTGCCATCAGCTCCCAATTAGGACGGATTACAACTAATGAAAAACTGTTTTTT
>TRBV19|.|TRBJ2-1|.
CASKPARTYNEQFF
TGTGCCAGTAAGCCGGCACGTACCTACAATGAGCAGTTCTTC
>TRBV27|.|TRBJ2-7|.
CASSLGPSYEQYF
TGTGCCAGCAGTTTAGGCCCGTCCTACGAGCAGTACTTC
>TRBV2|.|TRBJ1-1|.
CASSEELVTANTEAFF
TGTGCCAGCAGTGAAGAGTTGGTGACCGCGAACACTGAAGCTTTCTTT
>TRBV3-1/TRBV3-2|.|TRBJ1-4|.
CASSHGGDGGNEKLFF
TGTGCCAGCAGCCACGGGGGGGACGGAGGGAATGAAAAACTGTTTTTT
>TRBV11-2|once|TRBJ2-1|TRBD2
CASSTISLADSYNEQFF
TGTGCCAGCAGCACGATTTCTCTAGCGGACTCCTACAATGAGCAGTTCTTC
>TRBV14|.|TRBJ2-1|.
CASTRMRDNEQFF
TGTGCCAGCACCCGTATGAGGGACAATGAGCAGTTCTTC
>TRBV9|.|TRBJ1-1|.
CASSVEGTAEAFF
TGTGCCAGCAGCGTAGAGGGGACGGCGGAAGCTTTCTTT
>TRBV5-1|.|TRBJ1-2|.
CASSFNWGAGYGYTF
TGCGCCAGCAGCTTCAACTGGGGGGCTGGCTATGGCTACACCTTC
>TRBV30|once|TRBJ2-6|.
CAWTASSGANVLTF
TGTGCCTGGACCGCCAGCTCTGGGGCCAACGTCCTGACTTTC
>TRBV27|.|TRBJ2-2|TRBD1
CASSLSTGGTTGELFF
TGTGCCAGCAGTTTATCGACAGGGGGTACGACCGGGGAGCTGTTTTTT
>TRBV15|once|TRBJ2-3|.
CATSSPRGNTQYF
TGTGCCACCAGCAGTCCACGGGGTAATACGCAGTATTTT
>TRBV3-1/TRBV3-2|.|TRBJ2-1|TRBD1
CASSQVSGTAYNEQFF
TGTGCCAGCAGCCAAGTGTCCGGGACAGCCTACAATGAGCAGTTCTTC
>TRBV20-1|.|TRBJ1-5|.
CSVGSNQPQHF
TGCAGTGTTGGGAGCAATCAGCCCCAGCATTTT
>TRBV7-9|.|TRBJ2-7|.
CASSLGLGNTVEQYF
TGTGCCAGCAGCTTAGGGCTAGGGAACACGGTCGAGCAGTACTTC
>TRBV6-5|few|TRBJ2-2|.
CASSPKMAGELFF
TGTGCCAGCTCGCCCAAAATGGCGGGGGAGCTGTTTTTT
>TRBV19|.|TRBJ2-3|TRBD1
CASSIGTGVVNTQYF
TGTGCCAGTAGTATCGGGACAGGGGTCGTAAATACGCAGTATTTT
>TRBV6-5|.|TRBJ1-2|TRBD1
CASSFLDRASYGYTF
TGTGCCAGCAGCTTCTTAGACAGGGCCAGCTATGGCTACACCTTC
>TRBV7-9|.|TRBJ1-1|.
CASSLSLGTEAFF
TGTGCCAGCAGCCTCAGTCTCGGGACAGAAGCTTTCTTT
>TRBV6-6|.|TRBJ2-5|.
CASSPGGGGVETQYF
TGTGCCAGCAGCCCCGGGGGCGGGGGTGTAGAGACCCAGTACTTC
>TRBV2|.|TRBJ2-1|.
CASEGQTRSYNEQFF
TGTGCCAGTGAGGGGCAGACCCGCTCCTACAATGAGCAGTTCTTC
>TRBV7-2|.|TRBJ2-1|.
CASSLGDPYNEQFF
TGTGCCAGCAGCTTAGGGGACCCCTACAATGAGCAGTTCTTC
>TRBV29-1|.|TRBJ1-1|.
CSVGGRAGVNTEAFF
TGCAGCGTTGGCGGCAGGGCCGGCGTGAACACTGAAGCTTTCTTT
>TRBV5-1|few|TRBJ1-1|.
CASHGSGSQYEAFF
TGCGCCAGCCACGGGTCGGGGAGTCAATATGAAGCTTTCTTT
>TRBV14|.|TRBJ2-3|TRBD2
CASSRTPGLAGGLKYF
TGTGCCAGCAGCCGAACACCGGGACTAGCGGGGGGGCTGAAGTATTTT
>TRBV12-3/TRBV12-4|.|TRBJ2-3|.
CASAFPGGDTQYF
TGTGCCAGCGCTTTTCCAGGGGGGGATACGCAGTATTTT
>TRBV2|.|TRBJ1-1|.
CASSGVQRNTEAFF
TGTGCCAGCAGTGGTGTTCAGAGGAACACTGAAGCTTTCTTT
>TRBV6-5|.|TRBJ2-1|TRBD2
CASSYTSGVGNEQFF
TGTGCCAGCAGTTACACTAGCGGTGTGGGAAATGAGCAGTTCTTC
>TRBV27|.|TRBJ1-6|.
CASSLRQYNSPLHF
TGTGCCAGCAGTTTACGACAGTATAATTCACCCCTCCACTTT
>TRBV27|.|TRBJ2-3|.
CASSLRGRPSLQRTDTQYF
TGTGCCAGCAGTCTCAGGGGGAGGCCTTCTCTCCAGAGGACAGATACGCAGTATTTT
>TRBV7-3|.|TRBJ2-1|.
CASSRGGGNEQFF
TGTGCCAGCAGCCGAGGTGGGGGGAATGAGCAGTTCTTC
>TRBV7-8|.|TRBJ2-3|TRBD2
CASSFLAGGLLDTQYF
TGTGCCAGCAGCTTTCTAGCGGGAGGCCTATTAGATACGCAGTATTTT
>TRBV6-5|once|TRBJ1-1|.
CASSSDADTEAFF
TGTGCCAGCAGTAGCGACGCGGACACTGAAGCTTTCTTT
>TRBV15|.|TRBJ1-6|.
CATSRDLVISYNSPLHF
TGTGCCACCAGCAGAGATCTCGTAATCTCCTATAATTCACCCCTCCACTTT
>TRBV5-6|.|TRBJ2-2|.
CASSLARGIGELFF
TGTGCCAGCAGCTTGGCTCGCGGAATCGGGGAGCTGTTTTTT
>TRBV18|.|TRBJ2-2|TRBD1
CASSPSGTGNTGELFF
TGTGCCAGCTCACCCTCCGGGACAGGGAACACCGGGGAGCTGTTTTTT